This section outlines one TCR beta chain sequence together with its context. The sequenced fragment ends 3 residues before the CDR3 boundary, so the rest is inferred from the germline J gene. Germline assignment: CDR1 MNHEY and CDR2 SVGEGT. V shed 5 bases and J 3 bases; nucleotides not matched to a gene: 8. The CDR3 covers 16 residues. The data derive from a study of T cells in women clearing cervical HPV infection. The data were produced by immunoSEQ multiplex PCR, yet TCRdb's version contains in-frame clones alone and is incomplete. This sample contains about 32,000 clones. Sequences were obtained from blood buffy coat. The TCR was taken from a woman between 18 and 69 years old with a cervical HPV16 infection that either progressed to CIN3+ or cleared (not recorded which). The rearrangement joins TRBV6-2 or TRBV6-3 to TRBJ2-5; 11 positions match TRBD2. The sequenced part of the CDR3 DNA is TGTGCCAGCAGTGTCCTTAGCGGGGGGGCCGAAGAGACC. Translated, it gives CASSVLSGGAEET. The entire CDR3 reads CASSVLSGGAEETQYF.